These 19 T cell receptor beta chains share one sample of origin, sequenced in a study of T cells in women clearing cervical HPV infection. Data came from immunoSEQ multiplex PCR; TCRdb stores just in-frame clones and leaves some out. The sample has more than 15,000 clones. Source material: blood buffy coat. These receptors were obtained from a woman between 18 and 70 years old with a cervical HPV16 infection that either progressed to CIN3+ or cleared (not recorded which).

On this clone: The CDR3 goes on 3 residues after the read ends, and that part is filled in from the germline J gene. The chain carries TRBV5-1 and TRBJ2-1; 14 bases map to TRBD2. V was clipped by 3 bases and J by 8 bases; unmatched bases: 10. CDR3 length: 17 residues. Per germline, CDR1 SGHRS and CDR2 YFSETQ. CDR3 region: CASSSMGLAGVIDEQFF. The sequenced CDR3 bases are TGCGCCAGCAGCTCTATGGGACTAGCGGGAGTAATCGATGAG. The full variable domain, completed using reference TRBV5-1 and TRBJ2-1, is KAGVTQTPRYLIKTRGQQVTLSCSPISGHRSVSWYQQTPGQGLQFLFEYFSETQRNKGNFPGRFSGRQFSNSRSEMNVSTLELGDSALYLCASSSMGLAGVIDEQFFGPGTRLTVL.

As for this clone: The read stops 3 residues short of the end of the CDR3; the missing end is completed from the germline J gene. The chain is built from TRBV6-1 and TRBJ1-5, with 7 bases that match TRBD1. CDR1 is MNHNS and CDR2 is SASEGT in the germline V gene. This CDR3 has 16 amino acids. The V gene end was trimmed by 2 bases and the J gene end by 2 bases; junction bases not matched to a gene: 6. The sequenced CDR3 bases are TGTGCCAGCAGTGAATTAGGGGGCCACGGCAATCAGCCC. Protein: CASSELGGHGNQP. The complete CDR3 sequence is CASSELGGHGNQPQHF.

As regards this clone: The CDR3 extends 3 residues past the end of the read, so its final part is completed from the germline J gene. The same CDR3 can be traced to other DNA sequences in this sample. The chain links TRBV20-1 to TRBJ2-7; unclear D gene. Germline V gene sequence: CDR1 DFQATT, CDR2 SNEGSKA (reference sequence). This CDR3 is built from 12 residues. Trimming took off 0 bases at V and 4 bases at J, with 7 bases between the two ends. CDR3 DNA (partial): TGCAGTGCTAGAGAGGGCCTGTACGAG. Translated, it gives CSAREGLYE. In full, the CDR3 is CSAREGLYEQYF.

CDR3 loop: CASSLTWTVSGNTIYF. The CDR3 DNA, read in part, is TGTGCCAGCAGCTTAACCTGGACAGTCTCTGGAAACACC. The chain is built from TRBV7-8 and TRBJ1-3; D may be TRBD1 (6 bases). Coverage ceases 3 residues before the CDR3 finishes, and the germline J gene fills in the end. This CDR3 comprises 16 residues. Trimming left V 2 bases short and J 0 bases short, with 11 bases between. Germline V lookup: CDR1 SGHVS, CDR2 FQNEAQ.

The CDR3 bases that were read are TGCGCCAGCAGCTCCCCTTCCGGGACAGGGGACTATGGC. Translated, it gives CASSSPSGTGDYG. Given in full, the CDR3 is CASSSPSGTGDYGYTF. The V and J genes are TRBV5-1 and TRBJ1-2; TRBD1 matches 10 bases. From the germline J gene comes the end of the CDR3, since the read stops 3 residues before it. In germline, CDR1 is SGHRS, CDR2 YFSETQ. This CDR3 has 16 residues. V gave up 3 bases and J gave up 3 bases; unmatched junction bases: 8.

With respect to this clone: The CDR3 end is not reached by the read, which stops 3 residues before it; the germline J gene fills it in. The chain couples TRBV20-1 to TRBJ1-1; TRBD1 matches 7 bases. The CDR3 loop spans 16 amino acids. J was trimmed by 1 base and V by 0 bases; bases with no gene match: 8. Per germline, CDR1 DFQATT and CDR2 SNEGSKA (reference sequence). The CDR3 is CSARDPRTGWNTEAFF. The part of the CDR3 DNA that was read is TGCAGTGCTAGAGATCCCAGGACAGGTTGGAACACTGAA.

With regard to this clone: The read ends 3 residues before the CDR3 terminus; that terminus is restored from the germline J gene. The genes are TRBV10-3 and TRBJ1-2, with D maybe TRBD1 (5 bases). CDR1 ENHRY and CDR2 SYGVKD come from the germline V gene. The CDR3 runs to 12 residues. The germline V and J ends were trimmed by 11 bases and 3 bases, with 13 bases remaining between them. The DNA read from the CDR3 is TGTGCCGCCCGCGTAGGGGACTATGGC. Translation gives CAARVGDYG. The whole CDR3 protein is CAARVGDYGYTF.

On this clone itself: The CDR3 end is not reached by the read, which stops 3 residues before it; the germline J gene fills it in. The chain recombines TRBV27 with TRBJ1-2; D is possibly TRBD1 (6 bases). Germline V CDR1 and CDR2: MNHEY, SMNVEV (reference sequence). Between the trimmed V and J ends, which lost 3 bases and 7 bases, there was a span of 15 bases. This CDR3 has 14 residues. CDR3 DNA (partial): TGTGCCAGCAGTTTTAATGGCAGGGGAGGTGGC. Amino acids: CASSFNGRGGG. The entire CDR3 reads CASSFNGRGGGYTF.

For this clone: Read sequence stops 3 residues before the CDR3 end, and the germline J gene provides the missing end. J is TRBJ1-4 and V is TRBV9; D unresolved. CDR3 length: 17 residues. V dropped 3 bases and J dropped 0 bases, with 15 bases sitting between them. Per the germline V gene, CDR1 is SGDLS and CDR2 is YYNGEE. This CDR3 is CASSASRPAATNEKLFF. The CDR3 bases that were read are TGTGCCAGCAGCGCCTCCCGGCCGGCGGCAACTAATGAAAAA.

With regard to this clone: The CDR3 goes on 3 residues after the read ends, and that part is filled in from the germline J gene. The chain carries TRBV28 and TRBJ2-2; TRBD2 matches 9 bases. Germline V gene data show CDR1 as MDHEN and CDR2 as SYDVKM. The ends lost 2 bases at V and 7 bases at J; junction bases unmatched: 8. The CDR3 contains 16 residues. CDR3 sequence: CASSLIAGGPSGELFF. The part of the CDR3 DNA that was read is TGTGCCAGCAGTTTAATTGCGGGAGGGCCGAGCGGGGAG.

As regards this clone: Read coverage stops 3 residues before the CDR3 terminus; the germline J gene supplies the remainder. This chain uses TRBV19 with TRBJ1-5; 10 nucleotides agree with TRBD1. Trimming at V came to 6 bases and at J to 5 bases, leaving 10 bases not matched to a gene. The CDR3 has 16 amino acids. Germline-derived CDR1 and CDR2 are LNHDA and SQIVND (reference sequence). The CDR3 reads CASSVEGTGVYQPQHF. The sequenced part of the CDR3 DNA is TGTGCCAGTAGCGTGGAGGGGACAGGGGTTTATCAGCCC.

Comment on this clone: The read ends 3 residues before the CDR3 terminus; that terminus is restored from the germline J gene. V usage is TRBV5-5 and J usage is TRBJ1-1; possible D gene TRBD1, 6 bases. The V end was cut by 0 bases, the J end by 4 bases, with 13 bases between. There are 15 residues in the CDR3. Germline-derived CDR1 and CDR2 are SGHKS and YYEKEE (reference sequence). The CDR3 protein is CASSLGRGTTTEAFF. The DNA read from the CDR3 is TGTGCCAGCAGCTTGGGGCGGGGGACAACCACTGAA.

With respect to this clone: The missing CDR3 end, 3 residues past where the read stops, is filled in from the germline J gene. The rearrangement uses TRBV4-2 and TRBJ1-1, with D possibly matching TRBD1 (5 bases). Trimming removed 2 bases at V and 4 bases at J, with 14 bases between. Germline V gene data show CDR1 as LGHNA and CDR2 as YNFKEQ. The CDR3 contains 15 residues. The CDR3 spells CASSQSRGLSTEAFF. CDR3 DNA (partial): TGTGCCAGCAGCCAAAGTAGGGGTCTGAGCACTGAA.

Points on this clone: The sequence runs out 3 residues before the end of the CDR3; the remainder is reconstructed from the germline J gene. V usage is TRBV15 and J usage is TRBJ2-1, with no clear D. Germline assignment: CDR1 LNHNV and CDR2 YYDKDF (reference sequence). V shed 8 bases and J shed 7 bases, with 9 bases lying between them. This CDR3 contains 11 residues. CDR3 DNA, as far as it was read: TGTGCCACCGAAAGCGAAAATGAG. The encoded protein is CATESENE. The CDR3 in full is CATESENEQFF. Filled out from reference TRBV15 and TRBJ2-1, the complete variable domain reads DAMVIQNPRYQVTQFGKPVTLSCSQTLNHNVMYWYQQKSSQAPKLLFHYYDKDFNNEADTPDNFQSRRPNTSFCFLDIRSPGLGDTAMYLCATESENEQFFGPGTRLTVL.

Worth noting for this clone: The CDR3 is cut off 3 residues early in the read; its end comes from the germline J gene. This chain links TRBV5-1 with TRBJ2-5; 11 positions match TRBD1. Germline V lookup: CDR1 SGHRS, CDR2 YFSETQ. The CDR3 has 17 amino acids. Trimming cost V 1 base and J 4 bases; bases outside gene matches: 9. The DNA read from the CDR3 is TGCGCCAGCAGCTTGCCAGGTCCGGGACAGGGGGGAGAGACC. Its translation: CASSLPGPGQGGET. The whole CDR3 sequence is CASSLPGPGQGGETQYF.

Regarding this clone: The CDR3 extends 3 residues past the end of the read, so its final part is completed from the germline J gene. The V call is TRBV19, the J call TRBJ2-3, with 8 bases lining up with TRBD1. With 10 bases clipped from V and 6 bases from J, the junction kept 9 bases outside the gene matches. This CDR3 region has 13 residues. The germline CDR1 and CDR2 sequences are LNHDA and SQIVND (reference sequence). The DNA read from the CDR3 is TGTGCCACCGATGGACAGGGCTTTGATACG. Encoded protein: CATDGQGFDT. The full CDR3 protein reads CATDGQGFDTQYF.

Notes on this clone: The read ends 3 residues early relative to the CDR3; the germline J gene fills the gap. The chain recombines TRBV19 with TRBJ2-7; a possible D gene is TRBD2 (6 bases). Germline V gene data show CDR1 as LNHDA and CDR2 as SQIVND (reference sequence). There are 14 residues in the CDR3. Trimming left V 5 bases short and J 3 bases short, with 14 bases between. The DNA read from the CDR3 is TGTGCCAGTAGTTACTTGGCGGGAAACTACGAG. Translating it yields CASSYLAGNYE. The full CDR3 is CASSYLAGNYEQYF. The entire variable domain, with the rest obtained from reference TRBV19 and TRBJ2-7, is as follows: DGGITQSPKYLFRKEGQNVTLSCEQNLNHDAMYWYRQDPGQGLRLIYYSQIVNDFQKGDIAEGYSVSREKKESFPLTVTSAQKNPTAFYLCASSYLAGNYEQYFGPGTRLTVT.

Regarding this clone: The read stops 3 residues short of the end of the CDR3; the missing end is completed from the germline J gene. The genes are TRBV20-1 and TRBJ2-5; possibly TRBD1 for D (6 bases). V lost 6 bases and J lost 2, with 16 bases in between. This CDR3 comprises 14 residues. Germline CDR1 reads DFQATT; CDR2 reads SNEGSKA (reference sequence). The CDR3 reads CSATGQTIQETQYF. The CDR3 bases that were read are TGCAGTGCCACAGGGCAGACAATACAAGAGACC.

CDR3 protein: CATWDTSTETQYF. Partial CDR3 DNA: TGTGCCACATGGGACACGTCGACGGAGACC. The V and J genes are TRBV28 and TRBJ2-5, with D possibly matching TRBD1 (6 bases). The missing CDR3 end, 3 residues past where the read stops, is filled in from the germline J gene. CDR1 and CDR2 (germline): MDHEN, SYDVKM. V shed 10 bases and J shed 5 bases, with 17 bases lying between them. This CDR3 contains 13 residues.